This TCR beta chain was identified during a study of T cell responses to AZD1222 COVID-19 vaccine. Trimming took 1 base from V and 7 from J, leaving 15 bases between them. CDR1 SGHDT and CDR2 YYEEEE come from the germline V gene. This CDR3 contains 15 residues. Repertoires were generated with immunoSEQ multiplex PCR, while TCRdb's copy carries only in-frame clones and drops some. The table lists 150,000 to 190,000 clones, 85% to 95% of them singletons. General study points: Dominant at 160-218 and 743-854, vaccine-associated CD4 TCRs also spanned spike. Only six or seven AZD1222 recipients tested seropositive at baseline. Most donors were white British, females outnumbered males, and clonal diversity was possibly underestimated.

Of note for this clone: Its specificity is not known.

Sequencing was performed on peripheral blood, taken 28 days after the second AZD1222 dose. The rearrangement links TRBV5-6 to TRBJ2-1, with a weak D call TRBD2 (7 bases). This clonotype originated in an adult who received the AZD1222 COVID-19 vaccine. Here the CDR3 reads CASSLWGGLRNEQFF. CDR3 coding DNA: TGTGCCAGCAGCTTGTGGGGGGGCCTAAGGAATGAGCAGTTCTTC. Supplemented by reference TRBV5-6 and TRBJ2-1, the full variable domain reads DAGVTQSPTHLIKTRGQQVTLRCSPKSGHDTVSWYQQALGQGPQFIFQYYEEEERQRGNFPDRFSGHQFPNYSSELNVNALLLGDSALYLCASSLWGGLRNEQFFGPGTRLTVL.